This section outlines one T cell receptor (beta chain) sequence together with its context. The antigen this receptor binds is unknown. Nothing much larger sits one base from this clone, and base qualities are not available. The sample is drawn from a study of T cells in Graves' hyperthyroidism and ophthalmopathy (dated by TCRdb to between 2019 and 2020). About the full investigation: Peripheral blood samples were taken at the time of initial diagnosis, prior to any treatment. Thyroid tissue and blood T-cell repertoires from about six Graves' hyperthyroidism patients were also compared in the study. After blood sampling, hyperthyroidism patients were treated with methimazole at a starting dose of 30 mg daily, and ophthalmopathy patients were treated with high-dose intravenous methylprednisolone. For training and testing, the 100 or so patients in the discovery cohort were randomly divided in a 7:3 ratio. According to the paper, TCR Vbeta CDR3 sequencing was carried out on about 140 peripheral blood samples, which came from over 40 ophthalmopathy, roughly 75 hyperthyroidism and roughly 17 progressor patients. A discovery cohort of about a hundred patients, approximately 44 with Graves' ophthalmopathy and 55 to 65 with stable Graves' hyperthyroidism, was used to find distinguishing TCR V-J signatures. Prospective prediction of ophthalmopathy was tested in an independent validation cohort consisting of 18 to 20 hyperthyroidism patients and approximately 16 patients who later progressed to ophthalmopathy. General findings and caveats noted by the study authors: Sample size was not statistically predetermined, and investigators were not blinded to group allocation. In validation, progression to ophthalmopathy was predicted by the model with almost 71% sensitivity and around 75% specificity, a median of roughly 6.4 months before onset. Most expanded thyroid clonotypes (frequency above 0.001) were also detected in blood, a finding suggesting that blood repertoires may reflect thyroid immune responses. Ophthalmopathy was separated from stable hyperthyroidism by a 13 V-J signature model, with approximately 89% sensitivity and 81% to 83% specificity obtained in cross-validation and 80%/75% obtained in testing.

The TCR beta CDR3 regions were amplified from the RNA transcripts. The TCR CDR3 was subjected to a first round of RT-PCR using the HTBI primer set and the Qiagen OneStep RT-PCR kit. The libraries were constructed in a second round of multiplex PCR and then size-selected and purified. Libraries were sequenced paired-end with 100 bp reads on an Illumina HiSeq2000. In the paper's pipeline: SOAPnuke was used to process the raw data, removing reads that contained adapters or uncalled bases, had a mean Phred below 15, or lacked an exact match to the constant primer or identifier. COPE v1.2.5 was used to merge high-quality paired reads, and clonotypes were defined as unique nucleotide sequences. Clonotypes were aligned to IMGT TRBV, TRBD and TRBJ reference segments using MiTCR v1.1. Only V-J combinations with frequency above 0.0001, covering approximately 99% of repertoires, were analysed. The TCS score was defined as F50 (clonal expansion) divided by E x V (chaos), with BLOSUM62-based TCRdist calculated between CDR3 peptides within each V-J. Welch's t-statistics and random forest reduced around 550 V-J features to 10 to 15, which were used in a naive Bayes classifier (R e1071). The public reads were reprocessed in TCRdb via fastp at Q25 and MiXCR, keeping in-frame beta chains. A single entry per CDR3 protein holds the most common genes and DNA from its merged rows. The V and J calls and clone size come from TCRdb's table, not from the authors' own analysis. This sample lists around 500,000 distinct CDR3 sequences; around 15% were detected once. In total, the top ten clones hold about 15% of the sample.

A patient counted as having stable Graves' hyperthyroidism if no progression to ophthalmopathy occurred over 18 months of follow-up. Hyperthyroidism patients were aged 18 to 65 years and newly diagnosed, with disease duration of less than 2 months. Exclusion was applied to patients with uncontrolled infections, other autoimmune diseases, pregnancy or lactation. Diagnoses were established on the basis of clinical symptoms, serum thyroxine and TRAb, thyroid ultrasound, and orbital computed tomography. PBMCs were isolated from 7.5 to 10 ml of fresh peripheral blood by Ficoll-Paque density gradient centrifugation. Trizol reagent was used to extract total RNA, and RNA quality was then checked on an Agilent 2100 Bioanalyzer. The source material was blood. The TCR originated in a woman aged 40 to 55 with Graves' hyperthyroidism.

This receptor carries the CDR3 CASGGGPSGYTF. The DNA sequence is TGTGCCAGCGGGGGGGGCCCCAGCGGCTACACCTTC. The sequence is built from TRBV27 and TRBJ1-2; the D segment could be TRBD1, given 6 matching bases. Cut back by 8 bases and 8 bases, the V and J ends lie 15 bases apart. CDR1 and CDR2, looked up from the germline V gene (reference sequence), are MNHEY and SMNVEV. CDR3 length: 12 amino acids, cysteine to phenylalanine. The kept DNA is CDR3 alone, 36 bases in frame from the first base.